Shown below are 8 T cell receptor beta chains from a single sample sequenced in a study of identical twins. TCRdb called the 5' RACE reads again in MiXCR, with one record for every CDR3 protein. The data contain roughly 1.6 million distinct CDR3 sequences, about 32% of them seen just once; the ten biggest clones take up approximately 0.29%. Sequencing used cord blood. The receptors shown here come from a newborn girl in good health.

This clonotype was counted a few times. This rearrangement joins TRBV12-3 or TRBV12-4 to TRBJ2-5, with D perhaps matching TRBD1 (5 bases). The CDR3 runs to 13 residues. Between the trimmed V and J ends, which lost 6 bases and 0 bases, there was a span of 8 bases. CDR3 region: CASRGLYQETQYF. For the CDR3, the DNA is TGTGCCAGCAGGGGGCTGTACCAAGAGACCCAGTACTTC.

The chain employs TRBV28 and TRBJ1-3; TRBD1 aligns across 7 bases. V was clipped by 7 bases and J by 4 bases; unmatched bases: 10. The germline V gene has CDR1 MDHEN and CDR2 SYDVKM. The CDR3 extends over 15 amino acids. The DNA of the CDR3 is TGTGCCAGCACCAGGGGGGGGACCGAAGGAAACACCATATATTTT. It codes for CASTRGGTEGNTIYF.

This chain links TRBV9 with TRBJ2-7, with 9 bases aligning to TRBD2. The germline gives CDR1 SGDLS, CDR2 YYNGEE. V trimming: 1 base; J trimming: 9 bases; junction bases outside the gene matches: 11. The CDR3 sequence is 15 residues long. The DNA of the CDR3 is TGTGCCAGCAGCGTAAGGCTAGCGGGATTGGACAGGCAGTACTTC. It specifies CASSVRLAGLDRQYF. Based on the CDR3 plus reference TRBV9 and TRBJ2-7, the full variable domain is DSGVTQTPKHLITATGQRVTLRCSPRSGDLSVYWYQQSLDQGLQFLIQYYNGEERAKGNILERFSAQQFPDLHSELNLSSLELGDSALYFCASSVRLAGLDRQYFGPGTRLTVT.

This rearrangement joins TRBV29-1 to TRBJ1-1; the match to TRBD1 covers 7 bases. CDR1 SQVTM and CDR2 ANQGSEA come from the germline V gene. The J segment lost 1 base and the V segment lost 3 bases, leaving 5 bases of the junction unmatched. The CDR3 is 14 residues long. CDR3 amino acids: CSVDMGQSNTEAFF. The CDR3 nucleotides read TGCAGCGTTGATATGGGACAGTCGAACACTGAAGCTTTCTTT.

Written as DNA, the CDR3 is TGTGCCAGCAGCCAAGATCTGGCTAGCGGGGGGTCAGAGCAGTTCTTC. Its protein is CASSQDLASGGSEQFF. The chain has TRBV4-2 and TRBJ2-1, with 11 positions matching TRBD2. Germline trimming cut 0 bases from V and 10 bases from J; bases unmatched to any gene: 8. The germline CDR1 and CDR2 sequences are LGHNA and YNFKEQ. The CDR3 covers 16 residues.

This clonotype was seen at least ten times. In DNA, the CDR3 is TGTGCCAGCAGCCAGGGACAAAGCAATCAGCCCCAGCATTTT. The encoded protein is CASSQGQSNQPQHF. This sequence joins TRBV4-2 and TRBJ1-5; D might be TRBD1 (6 bases). Germline V gene sequence: CDR1 LGHNA, CDR2 YNFKEQ. V was clipped by 3 bases and J by 1 base, with 7 bases between them. The CDR3 length is 14 residues.

The J gene is TRBJ2-5, the V gene TRBV28; a weak D match, TRBD2 (5 bases). The closer fit of TRBJ2-7 to the DNA end suggests the J call may be wrong. CDR3 size: 18 residues. Looked up from germline, CDR1 is MDHEN and CDR2 is SYDVKM. As DNA, the CDR3 is TGTGCCAGCGGCTTACTATACGGGATTGACAAAGAGGTACGCGAGCAGTACTTC. Translation: CASGLLYGIDKEVREQYF.

This clonotype appeared a few times. The chain links TRBV19 to TRBJ2-3, with D perhaps TRBD2 (5 bases). V lost 9 bases and J 5 bases, leaving 15 bases between the germline ends. The CDR3 has 13 amino acids. The germline CDR1 and CDR2 sequences are LNHDA and SQIVND (reference sequence). The CDR3 is CASARRPEDTQYF. The CDR3, as DNA: TGTGCCAGCGCACGGAGGCCGGAAGATACGCAGTATTTT. Drawing the rest from reference TRBV19 and TRBJ2-3, the complete variable domain is DGGITQSPKYLFRKEGQNVTLSCEQNLNHDAMYWYRQDPGQGLRLIYYSQIVNDFQKGDIAEGYSVSREKKESFPLTVTSAQKNPTAFYLCASARRPEDTQYFGPGTRLTVL.